This T cell receptor (beta chain) is from a study of T cells in Graves' hyperthyroidism and ophthalmopathy. The CDR3 length is 14 residues. Germline loops: CDR1 SNHLY, CDR2 FYNNEI. The J segment lost 4 bases and the V segment lost 6 bases, leaving 4 bases of the junction unmatched. This clonotype has at least ten counts. Amplified regions were TCR beta CDR3 sequences from RNA transcripts. With the HTBI primer set, the TCR CDR3 went through a first round of RT-PCR. One entry per CDR3 protein, called by TCRdb with MiXCR from the multiplex PCR reads. The sample carries roughly 570,000 distinct CDR3 sequences, about 15% recorded once.

The chain joins TRBV2 to TRBJ1-5; 9 bases match TRBD1. The TCR was taken from a woman under 40 with Graves' hyperthyroidism. Sequenced: blood. CDR3 protein: CASSEGTGNQPQHF. The CDR3 DNA reads as TGTGCCAGCAGCGAGGGGACAGGGAATCAGCCCCAGCATTTT.